What follows is one TCR beta chain and its context. What it binds is unknown. The V gene end was trimmed by 4 bases and the J gene end by 9 bases; junction bases not matched to a gene: 10. This CDR3 has 16 amino acids. The germline gives CDR1 SGHVS, CDR2 FNYEAQ. This sample is drawn from a study of T cell clonotyping in hematopoietic cell transplantation. Measured with immunoSEQ multiplex PCR; TCRdb has only the in-frame clones, and not every one. This sample has over 10,000 clones, with around 49% found just once. Study findings and constraints: Few recipient clonotypes overlapped donors; over 97% were de novo at given depth.

V is TRBV7-6 and J is TRBJ2-1, with 12 bases matching TRBD1. What was sequenced was peripheral blood mononuclear cells. The sequence was collected from a man aged 45-65 years in good health. Some clones in this sample may be carry-over from other donors' samples. The DNA for the CDR3 is TGTGCCAGCAGCTCCTTAGGGACAGGGGGCGGTTCTGAGCAGTTCTTC. Encoded protein: CASSSLGTGGGSEQFF. Drawing the rest from reference TRBV7-6 and TRBJ2-1, the complete variable domain is GAGVSQSPRYKVTKRGQDVALRCDPISGHVSLYWYRQALGQGPEFLTYFNYEAQQDKSGLPNDRFSAERPEGSISTLTIQRTEQRDSAMYRCASSSLGTGGGSEQFFGPGTRLTVL.